The sample holds a few counts of the clone carrying this TCR beta chain. The germline V gene encodes CDR1 LGHDT and CDR2 YNNKEL (reference sequence). Trimming cost V 4 bases and J 5 bases; bases outside gene matches: 4. The CDR3 is made up of 14 amino acids. Primers used in a second PCR of roughly 7 to 12 cycles were a sample-barcoded 5' primer and a J-beta primer mix. Each of the samples gave a minimum of 2.5 million paired-end reads that contained CDR3. TCRdb re-called the 5' RACE reads with MiXCR, one entry per CDR3 protein. The sample lists hundreds of thousands of distinct CDR3 sequences, approximately 25% occurring once. This record belongs to a study of blood T cells in healthy people across ages. At the level of the study: Using template switching, researchers captured about one barcoded beta molecule for each two T cells.

This sample also appeared in a second study, on T cells of mothers and their children. That source adds: Samples were obtained from a few healthy Caucasian mothers and their six children.

The chain recombines TRBV3-1 with TRBJ1-2, with 10 bases that match TRBD1. The sequence came from a boy aged 10-17 years in good health. Sequencing input: blood. The CDR3 spells CASSPTGQGYGYTF. DNA of the CDR3: TGTGCCAGCAGCCCGACGGGACAGGGGTATGGCTACACCTTC.